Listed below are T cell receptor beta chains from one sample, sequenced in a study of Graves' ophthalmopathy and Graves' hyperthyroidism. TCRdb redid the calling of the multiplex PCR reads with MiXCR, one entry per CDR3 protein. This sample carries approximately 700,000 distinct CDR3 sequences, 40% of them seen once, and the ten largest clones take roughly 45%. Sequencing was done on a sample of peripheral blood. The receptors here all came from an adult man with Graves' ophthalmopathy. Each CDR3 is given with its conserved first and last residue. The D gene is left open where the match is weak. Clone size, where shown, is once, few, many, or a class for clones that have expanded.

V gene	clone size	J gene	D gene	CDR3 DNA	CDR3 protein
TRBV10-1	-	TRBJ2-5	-	TGCGCCGGCCCGCGACAGAGAGAGACCCAGTACTTC	CAGPRQRETQYF
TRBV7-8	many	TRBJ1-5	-	TGTGCCAGCAGCCTAAGGCGGGACCTAGGTCAGCCCCAGCATTTT	CASSLRRDLGQPQHF
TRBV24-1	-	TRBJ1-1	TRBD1	TGTGCCAGCTCACCAGTCGACAGGGCAGACACTGAAGCTTTCTTT	CASSPVDRADTEAFF
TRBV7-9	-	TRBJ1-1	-	TGTGCCAGCAGCTTGGATCGGGGGCTCGGGAACACTGAAGCTTTCTTT	CASSLDRGLGNTEAFF
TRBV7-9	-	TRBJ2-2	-	TGTGCCAGCAGCCGCGTAATAGGTCCGACGAACACCGGGGAGCTGTTTTTT	CASSRVIGPTNTGELFF
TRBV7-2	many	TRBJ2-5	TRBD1	TGTGCCAGCAGCTGGACAGGGGGAAAGGAGACCCAGTACTTC	CASSWTGGKETQYF
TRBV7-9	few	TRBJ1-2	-	TGTGCCAGCAGTCTAGGACAGAGGAACTATGGCTACACCTTC	CASSLGQRNYGYTF
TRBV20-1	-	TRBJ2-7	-	TGCAGTGCTATCGAAACACTAGAGCAGAGCTCCTACGAGCAGTACTTC	CSAIETLEQSSYEQYF
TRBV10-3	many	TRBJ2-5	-	TGTGCCATCAGTGTTGGTGGGGGGGGCTTGGAGACCCAGTACTTC	CAISVGGGGLETQYF
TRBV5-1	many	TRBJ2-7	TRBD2	TGTGCCAGCAGCCTTGGACTAGCGACTGCCTACGAGCAGTACTTC	CASSLGLATAYEQYF
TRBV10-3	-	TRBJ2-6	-	TGTGCCATCAGTTTCCTCTCTGGGGCCAACGTCCTGACTTTC	CAISFLSGANVLTF
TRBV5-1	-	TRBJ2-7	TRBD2	TGCGCCAGCATCGGTAATAGCGGGAGTTCAGGCGAGCAGTACTTC	CASIGNSGSSGEQYF
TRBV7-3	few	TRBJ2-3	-	TGTGCCAGCAGCTTAACCAGCCCTCCAGATACGCAGTATTTT	CASSLTSPPDTQYF
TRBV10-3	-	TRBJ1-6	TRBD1	TGTGCCAGCAGCTACAGGGGACCTTGGGAGTCACCCCTCCACTTT	CASSYRGPWESPLHF
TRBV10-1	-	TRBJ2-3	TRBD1	TGCGCCAGCAGTGAAGGGACTGACAGGGGGCGAGATACGCAGTATTTT	CASSEGTDRGRDTQYF
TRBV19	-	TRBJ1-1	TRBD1	TGTGCCAGTAGTACTCTACAGGGGGCTGGGAACACTGAAGCTTTCTTT	CASSTLQGAGNTEAFF
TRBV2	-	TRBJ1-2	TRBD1	TGTGCCAGCAGAGGGACAGGGGGAGACTATGGCTACACCTTC	CASRGTGGDYGYTF
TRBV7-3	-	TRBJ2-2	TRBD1	TGTGCCAGCAGCTCTACAAGGGGGCACACCGGGGAGCTGTTTTTT	CASSSTRGHTGELFF
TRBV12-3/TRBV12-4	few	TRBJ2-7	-	TGTGCCAGCAGTCCGGGGAGCCTCGACGAGCAGTACTTC	CASSPGSLDEQYF
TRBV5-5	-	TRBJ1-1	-	TGTGCCAGCAGCTTGGTACCGGGTTGGAACACTGAAGCTTTCTTT	CASSLVPGWNTEAFF
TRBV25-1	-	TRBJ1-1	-	TGTGCCAGCAGTGAAGGTGTATCGGACGCTGAAGCTTTCTTT	CASSEGVSDAEAFF
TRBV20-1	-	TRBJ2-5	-	TGCAGTGCTAGAGATGGCCGGGGTCAAGAGACCCAGTACTTC	CSARDGRGQETQYF
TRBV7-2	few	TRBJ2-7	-	TGTGCCAGCAGCTTAGAGGTGAATTACGAGCAGTACTTC	CASSLEVNYEQYF
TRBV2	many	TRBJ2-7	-	TGTGCCAGCCGTGGACAAGGCAGAACCTACGAGCAGTACTTC	CASRGQGRTYEQYF
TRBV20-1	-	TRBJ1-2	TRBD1	TGCAGTGCTACCTCGGGACAGGGAATCTATGGCTACACCTTC	CSATSGQGIYGYTF
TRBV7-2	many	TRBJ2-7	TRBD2	TGTGCCAGCAGCTCCCACGGGACTAGCGCCTCCTACGAGCAGTACTTC	CASSSHGTSASYEQYF
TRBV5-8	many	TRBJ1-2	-	TGTGCCAGCACCCTCCTCGGGGTAGGCGGCGGCTACACCTTC	CASTLLGVGGGYTF
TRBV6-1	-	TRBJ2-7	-	TGTGCCAGCAGTTATTACGGTCCAAGAGGGGAGCAGTACTTC	CASSYYGPRGEQYF
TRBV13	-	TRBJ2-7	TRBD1	TGTGCCAGCAGCTTAGGCGGACAGGGGGTGGCGAGTGAGCAGTACTTC	CASSLGGQGVASEQYF
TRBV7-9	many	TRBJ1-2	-	TGTGCCAGCAGCTTAGTGGTCCCAGGAACTAACTATGGCTACACCTTC	CASSLVVPGTNYGYTF
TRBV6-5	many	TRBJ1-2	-	TGTGCCAGCAGCCTAAACAGTCTAGGGGGCTACACCTTC	CASSLNSLGGYTF
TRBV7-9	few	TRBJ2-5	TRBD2	TGTGCCAGCAGCTACCTAGCGGGGGCGACCCAAGAGACCCAGTACTTC	CASSYLAGATQETQYF
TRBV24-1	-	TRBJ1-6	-	TGTGCCAGCGGGACAAACATCTCACCCCTCCACTTT	CASGTNISPLHF
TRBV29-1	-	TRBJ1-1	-	TGCAGCGTTGAAGGCATTGAAGCTTTCTTT	CSVEGIEAFF
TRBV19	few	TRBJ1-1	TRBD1	TGTGCCGCAAGGGGAAACAGGGGAACTGAAGCTTTCTTT	CAARGNRGTEAFF
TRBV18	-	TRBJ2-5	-	TGTGCCAGCTCACCGATTAAGAGACAGACCCAGTACTTC	CASSPIKRQTQYF
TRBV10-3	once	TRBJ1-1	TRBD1	TGTGCCATCAAGACACAGGGGCGAAACACTGAAGCTTTCTTT	CAIKTQGRNTEAFF
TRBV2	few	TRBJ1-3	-	TGTGCCGGCAGTGACGGAAACTCTGGAAACACCATATATTTT	CAGSDGNSGNTIYF
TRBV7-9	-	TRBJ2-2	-	TGTGCCAGCAGCATTGGAGGGTTTGCCACCGGGGAGCTGTTTTTT	CASSIGGFATGELFF
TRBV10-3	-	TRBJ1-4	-	TGTGCCATCAGTGAGATTGGGGTGCGGGACGAAAAGCTGTTTTTT	CAISEIGVRDEKLFF